The 28 T cell receptor beta chains reported below all come from one sample, sequenced in a study of response to subunit inactivated influenza vaccine. One entry per CDR3 protein, called by TCRdb with MiXCR from the RT-PCR reads. The data contain about 240,000 distinct CDR3 sequences, 9% to 15% of them singletons. The sequencing here drew on non-naive T cells sorted from PBMCs, taken 14 days before vaccination. The receptors shown here come from a man aged 50-59 years who received an inactivated influenza vaccine.

This rearrangement joins TRBV7-9 to TRBJ2-7; D might be TRBD1 (6 bases). Trimming removed 3 bases from V and 0 bases from J, with 15 bases in between. The CDR3 sequence is 16 residues long. Per germline, CDR1 SEHNR and CDR2 FQNEAQ (reference sequence). CDR3 in amino acids: CASSFRGAGVSYEQYF. The CDR3 nucleotides are TGTGCCAGCAGCTTTAGAGGTGCAGGGGTCTCCTACGAGCAGTACTTC.

This sequence joins TRBV29-1 and TRBJ2-1; no firm D call. Deletions cut 4 bases from V and 0 bases from J, with 7 bases between. CDR1 and CDR2 from the germline V gene are SQVTM and ANQGSEA. This CDR3 is built from 13 residues. For the CDR3, the DNA is TGCAGCGTTGTTGCCACCTCCTACAATGAGCAGTTCTTC. Encoded protein: CSVVATSYNEQFF.

This clonotype was seen repeatedly, ten times or more. The CDR3 nucleotides read TGTGCCAGCAGTTTAATCCGGCCCCCTAGCACAGATACGCAGTATTTT. Translation: CASSLIRPPSTDTQYF. The chain couples TRBV12-3 or TRBV12-4 to TRBJ2-3, with D unresolved. Trimming took 2 bases from V and 0 from J, leaving 12 bases between them. The CDR3 runs 16 residues.

V and J are TRBV2 and TRBJ2-1; D perhaps matches TRBD2 (6 bases). V gave up 5 bases and J gave up 3 bases, with 17 bases separating them. Germline CDR1 SNHLY, CDR2 FYNNEI. The CDR3 runs to 16 residues. The chain's CDR3 is CASSSLATGIYNEQFF. CDR3 sequence (DNA): TGTGCCAGCAGTTCCCTAGCGACGGGTATCTACAATGAGCAGTTCTTC.

This chain's CDR3 is CASSSRGGTDTQYF. CDR3 nucleotide sequence: TGTGCCAGCAGCTCTAGGGGGGGCACAGATACGCAGTATTTT. The chain has TRBV7-9 and TRBJ2-3; D possibly matches TRBD1 or TRBD2 (6 bases each). CDR1 and CDR2 (germline): SEHNR, FQNEAQ (reference sequence). The V and J ends lost 4 bases and 1 base respectively, with 9 bases between them. The CDR3 is 14 amino acids. Using reference TRBV7-9 and TRBJ2-3 for the parts outside the CDR3, the full variable domain is DTGVSQNPRHKITKRGQNVTFRCDPISEHNRLYWYRQTLGQGPEFLTYFQNEAQLEKSRLLSDRFSAERPKGSFSTLEIQRTEQGDSAMYLCASSSRGGTDTQYFGPGTRLTVL.

The rearrangement links TRBV5-1 to TRBJ2-3, with D possibly TRBD1 on 6 matching bases. The V gene lost 0 bases and the J gene lost 14 bases, with 13 bases spanning the gap. Germline loops: CDR1 SGHRS, CDR2 YFSETQ. The length of the CDR3 is 12 residues. The CDR3 protein is CASSLGDMEWYF. In DNA, the CDR3 is TGCGCCAGCAGCTTGGGGGACATGGAATGGTATTTT. Full variable domain (remainder filled in from reference TRBV5-1 and TRBJ2-3): KAGVTQTPRYLIKTRGQQVTLSCSPISGHRSVSWYQQTPGQGLQFLFEYFSETQRNKGNFPGRFSGRQFSNSRSEMNVSTLELGDSALYLCASSLGDMEWYFGPGTRLTVL.

This clonotype was detected only once. This rearrangement joins TRBV5-6 to TRBJ2-7; D not certain. Trimming pared 5 bases from V and 0 bases from J, leaving 12 bases between. This CDR3 spans 14 amino acids. Germline loops: CDR1 SGHDT, CDR2 YYEEEE. CDR3 sequence (DNA): TGTGCCAGCAGTGAAGGGATTTTCTCCTACGAGCAGTACTTC. Translated: CASSEGIFSYEQYF. Together with reference TRBV5-6 and TRBJ2-7, the CDR3 gives the full variable domain: DAGVTQSPTHLIKTRGQQVTLRCSPKSGHDTVSWYQQALGQGPQFIFQYYEEEERQRGNFPDRFSGHQFPNYSSELNVNALLLGDSALYLCASSEGIFSYEQYFGPGTRLTVT.

The V call is TRBV6-1, the J call TRBJ1-1; 9 bases align to TRBD1. The germline gives CDR1 MNHNS, CDR2 SASEGT. CDR3 length: 13 residues. V dropped 5 bases and J dropped 7; count of bases not matched to a gene: 5. CDR3 in amino acids: CASSQGQGREAFF. The CDR3 DNA follows: TGTGCCAGCAGTCAGGGACAGGGCCGTGAAGCTTTCTTT.

This chain joins TRBV3-1 and TRBJ1-2; 9 bases match TRBD1. Germline CDR1 is LGHDT and CDR2 is YNNKEL (reference sequence). After removal of 4 bases from V and 3 bases from J, the junction contained 6 bases not matched to a gene. The CDR3 is 15 amino acids. CDR3 in DNA: TGTGCCAGCAGCCCGAACAGGGGGCTTTACTATGGCTACACCTTC. It is translated as CASSPNRGLYYGYTF.

This clonotype has only a few counts. This chain links TRBV7-2 with TRBJ1-2, with a possible D match to TRBD1 (5 bases). From germline, CDR1 is SGHTA and CDR2 FQGNSA. V shed 7 bases and J shed 2 bases, with 17 bases lying between them. This CDR3 region has 15 residues. The CDR3 nucleotides are TGTGCCAGCATCGACAGCGGGGGGGGGAACTATGGCTACACCTTC. It specifies CASIDSGGGNYGYTF.

In this sample, this clonotype turned up a few times. This chain uses TRBV5-8 with TRBJ1-2, with TRBD1 matching 9 bases. Germline CDR1 is SGHTS and CDR2 is YDEGEE. V gave up 4 bases and J gave up 5 bases; unmatched junction bases: 9. The length of the CDR3 is 15 residues. In DNA form, the CDR3 reads TGTGCCAGCAGCGCGCTCGCCGGGACAGGGTATGGCTACACCTTC. Its protein is CASSALAGTGYGYTF.

This clonotype was seen repeatedly, ten times or more. The rearrangement uses TRBV14 and TRBJ2-5, with 8 bases aligning to TRBD1. Germline V CDR1 and CDR2: SGHDN, FVKESK. This CDR3 spans 14 amino acids. V lost 4 bases and J lost 7; bases outside the gene matches: 8. The CDR3 spells CASSLPGGAGTQYF. The CDR3 DNA reads TGTGCCAGCAGCCTCCCAGGGGGCGCCGGGACCCAGTACTTC.

This clonotype was observed a few times. The V and J genes are TRBV6-5 and TRBJ2-2; D unclear. The CDR3 length is 16 residues. CDR1 is MNHEY and CDR2 is SVGAGI in the germline V gene. Deletions cut 0 bases from V and 1 base from J, with 9 bases between. CDR3 region: CASSYSNSRNTGELFF. CDR3 bases: TGTGCCAGCAGTTACTCGAACAGCCGGAACACCGGGGAGCTGTTTTTT.

This clonotype has at least ten counts. The chain joins TRBV11-2 to TRBJ2-5, with D perhaps matching TRBD1 (6 bases). The CDR3 totals 14 residues. Germline CDR1 SGHAT, CDR2 FQNNGV. With 5 bases removed from V and 10 bases from J, the gap between germline ends came to 20 bases. CDR3 residues: CASSRYRKQGDQYF. The CDR3 DNA is TGTGCCAGCAGCCGGTATAGAAAACAGGGAGACCAGTACTTC.

This clonotype showed up many times. The chain is built from TRBV11-1 and TRBJ1-5; possibly TRBD1 for D (5 bases). Germline V CDR1 and CDR2: SGHAT, FQDESV (reference sequence). This CDR3 spans 12 amino acids. V was trimmed by 5 bases and J by 4 bases, leaving 6 bases between them. The CDR3 region is CASSTGNQPQHF. The CDR3 DNA sequence: TGTGCCAGCAGCACAGGTAATCAGCCCCAGCATTTT.

The gene calls are TRBV11-2 and TRBJ2-7, with D tentatively TRBD1 or TRBD2 (5 bases each). V was clipped by 7 bases and J by 5 bases, with 18 bases between them. CDR3 length: 14 amino acids. CDR1 is SGHAT and CDR2 is FQNNGV in the germline V gene. CDR3 sequence (DNA): TGTGCCAGCACCCGGGACGGACTCTTGGACGAGCAGTACTTC. It is translated as CASTRDGLLDEQYF.

In regard to this clonotype: This may stem from a read error, because a much larger clone lies one nucleotide away. This likely comes from a read error, as the CDR3 has no conserved phenylalanine or tryptophan at its end. This chain connects TRBV20-1 to TRBJ1-6; D is unclear. The V end was cut by 8 bases, the J end by 0 bases, with 8 bases between. Germline CDR1 DFQATT, CDR2 SNEGSKA (reference sequence). The CDR3 has 13 amino acids. The CDR3 nucleotides are TGCAGTCTTACGGCCTCCTATAATTCACCCCTCCACATT. Its translation: CSLTASYNSPLHI.

This clonotype turned up a few times. The chain joins TRBV4-1 to TRBJ1-5, with D perhaps TRBD1 (5 bases). Trimming stripped 0 bases from V and 4 bases from J, with 10 bases between. Looked up from germline, CDR1 is MGHRA and CDR2 is YSYEKL. There are 15 residues in the CDR3. The CDR3 protein is CASSQENGGNQPQHF. In nucleotides, the CDR3 is TGCGCCAGCAGCCAAGAAAACGGGGGAAATCAGCCCCAGCATTTT.

This clonotype has at least ten counts. The chain joins TRBV20-1 to TRBJ2-1; TRBD2 is a possible D gene (7 bases). This CDR3 has 17 residues. V lost 0 bases to trimming and J lost 7 bases, with 22 bases between them. Germline V gene data show CDR1 as DFQATT and CDR2 as SNEGSKA (reference sequence). The CDR3 sequence is CSARDPGSRGGINEQFF. The CDR3, as DNA: TGCAGTGCTAGAGATCCCGGCTCGAGGGGGGGTATTAATGAGCAGTTCTTC.

This clonotype has only a few counts. The chain carries TRBV20-1 and TRBJ1-5; D ambiguous. Trimming pared 3 bases from V and 7 bases from J, leaving 10 bases between. This CDR3 region has 12 residues. Germline assignment: CDR1 DFQATT and CDR2 SNEGSKA (reference sequence). CDR3 DNA: TGCAGTGCTAGGCCCTCGGGACAGCCCCAGCATTTT. This encodes CSARPSGQPQHF.

In its sample, this clonotype was seen a few times. The genes are TRBV20-1 and TRBJ1-5; possibly TRBD1 for D (6 bases). This CDR3 is built from 14 residues. Trimming took 6 bases from V and 4 from J, leaving 16 bases between them. Germline assignment: CDR1 DFQATT and CDR2 SNEGSKA (reference sequence). The CDR3 DNA follows: TGCAGTGCCGTGGACCCCAGGGGAAATCAGCCCCAGCATTTT. Amino acids: CSAVDPRGNQPQHF.

This clonotype was seen many times. The genes are TRBV6-2 or TRBV6-3 and TRBJ1-5; D remains ambiguous. The V end was cut by 6 bases, the J end by 1 base, with 4 bases between. Germline lookup yields CDR1 MNHEY and CDR2 SVGEGT. This CDR3 has 12 residues. CDR3 nucleotides: TGTGCCAGCAGGGACAGCAATCAGCCCCAGCATTTT. This gives the protein CASRDSNQPQHF.

This clonotype was seen only a few times. The junction does not match germline at one end; this may be a read error. This chain connects TRBV6-5 to TRBJ1-1; a weak D match, TRBD1 (5 bases). The CDR3 sequence is 15 residues long. Germline CDR1 is MNHEY and CDR2 is SVGAGI. The CDR3 nucleotides are TGTGCCAGCAGTTACGACCCGGGGGTGAAGACTGAAGCTTTCTTT. As protein: CASSYDPGVKTEAFF.

The chain employs TRBV5-1 and TRBJ2-2; a weak D match, TRBD2 (6 bases). There are 16 residues in the CDR3. Trimming cost V 1 base and J 8 bases, with 18 bases left between them. Per germline, CDR1 SGHRS and CDR2 YFSETQ. This CDR3 is CASSLNPARAGGELFF. CDR3 coding DNA: TGCGCCAGCAGCTTGAACCCTGCTCGCGCGGGGGGGGAGCTGTTTTTT.

The CDR3, as DNA: TGTGCCAGCAGGCCCCCACAGGGCTACAATCAGCCCCAGCATTTT. It codes for CASRPPQGYNQPQHF. V is TRBV28 and J is TRBJ1-5; maybe TRBD1 (6 bases). The CDR3 is 15 amino acids. Germline V lookup: CDR1 MDHEN, CDR2 SYDVKM. The germline V and J ends were trimmed by 6 bases and 3 bases, with 15 bases remaining between them.

This clonotype was counted only a few times. CDR3 protein: CASSKGTKNIQYF. CDR3 coding DNA: TGTGCCAGCAGTAAGGGGACCAAAAACATTCAGTACTTC. The genes are TRBV7-8 and TRBJ2-4; a possible D gene is TRBD1 (5 bases). V was cut by 6 bases and J by 2 bases, with 8 bases left in between. The CDR3 has 13 residues. Looked up from germline, CDR1 is SGHVS and CDR2 is FQNEAQ.

This clonotype was recorded many times. V gene TRBV5-1 combines with J gene TRBJ2-1; D might be TRBD2 (6 bases). Germline CDR1 reads SGHRS; CDR2 reads YFSETQ. The CDR3 runs 14 residues. The germline V and J ends were trimmed by 3 bases and 4 bases, with 11 bases remaining between them. CDR3 residues: CASSSGGLYNEQFF. The CDR3 DNA reads TGCGCCAGCAGCTCCGGGGGACTGTACAATGAGCAGTTCTTC.

This clonotype was seen a handful of times. The chain combines TRBV5-1 with TRBJ2-7; maybe TRBD1 (5 bases). Trimming removed 1 base at V and 7 bases at J, with 24 bases between. The CDR3 has 17 amino acids. From germline, CDR1 is SGHRS and CDR2 YFSETQ. The CDR3 DNA follows: TGCGCCAGCAGCTTGAAAGAAAACAGGTGGATAGTCGAAGAGCAGTACTTC. Translated: CASSLKENRWIVEEQYF.